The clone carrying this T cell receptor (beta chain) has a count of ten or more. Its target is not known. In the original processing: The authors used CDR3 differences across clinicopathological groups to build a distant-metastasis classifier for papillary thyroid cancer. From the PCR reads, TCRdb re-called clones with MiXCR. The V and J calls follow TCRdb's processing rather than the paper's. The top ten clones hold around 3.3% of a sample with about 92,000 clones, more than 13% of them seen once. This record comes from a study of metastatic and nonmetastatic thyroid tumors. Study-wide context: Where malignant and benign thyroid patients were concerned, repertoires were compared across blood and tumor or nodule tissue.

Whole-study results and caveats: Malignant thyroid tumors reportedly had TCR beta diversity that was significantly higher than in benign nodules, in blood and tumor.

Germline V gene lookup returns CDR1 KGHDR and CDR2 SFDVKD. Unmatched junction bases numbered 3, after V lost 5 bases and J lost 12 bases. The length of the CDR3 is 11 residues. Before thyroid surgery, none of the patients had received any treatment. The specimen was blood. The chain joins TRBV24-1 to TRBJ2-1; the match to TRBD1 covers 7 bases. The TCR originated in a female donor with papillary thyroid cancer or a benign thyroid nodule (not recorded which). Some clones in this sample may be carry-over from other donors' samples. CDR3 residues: CATSVRDRQFF. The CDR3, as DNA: TGTGCCACCAGTGTTAGGGACAGGCAGTTCTTC.